This TCR beta chain was sequenced for a study of human T cells and chemical hapten exposure. Across the study: The study traced per-sample TCR yield variation mainly to small differences in pooled library volumes.

The template was total RNA from unfractionated whole blood. General study results and limits: High-frequency TCRs, those above 1 in 1000, stayed the same after DPC sensitization.

The CDR3 totals 14 residues. The V segment lost 0 bases and the J segment 7 bases; nucleotides outside the gene matches: 3. Germline V CDR1 and CDR2: SGDLS, YYNGEE. Per the study methods: The number of TCRs in each sample had a median of approximately 90,000 and spanned roughly 23,224 to 700,000. Each CDR3 protein is one row after TCRdb ran MiXCR on the 5' RACE reads. Here the V and J calls rest on TCRdb's processing, not on the authors' analysis. The data contain 120,000 to 150,000 distinct CDR3 sequences, 4.1% of them singletons. This clonotype was counted many times. Its antigen is undetermined. The sequence was collected from a female donor in good health. This chain connects TRBV9 to TRBJ2-1; 8 bases map to TRBD2. The CDR3 reads CASSVAGGRNEQFF. CDR3 sequence (DNA): TGTGCCAGCAGCGTAGCGGGGGGGCGGAATGAGCAGTTCTTC.